The present entry profiles one T cell receptor (beta chain) with its context. The sample comes from a study of OX40 agonist ivuxolimab in advanced cancers. The table came from immunoSEQ multiplex PCR; TCRdb's copy has only in-frame clones and leaves some out. The top ten clones hold under 9% of a sample with fewer than 30,000 clones, about 83% of them seen once. V was clipped by 6 bases and J by 12 bases, with 17 bases between them. Germline V CDR1 and CDR2: MNHEY, SMNVEV (reference sequence). The CDR3 runs 12 residues. This sequence joins TRBV27 and TRBJ1-1, with D perhaps TRBD1 (5 bases). Here the sequenced sample was CD4+ or CD8+ T cells sorted from blood, taken in a trial of the OX40 agonist ivuxolimab. This clonotype was obtained from an adult with an advanced solid tumor such as melanoma, head and neck, liver or kidney cancer. CDR3 DNA: TGTGCCAGCAGGACCCCCGGGGGAATAACTTTCTTT. This encodes CASRTPGGITFF.